Following are 13 T cell receptor beta chains from one sample sequenced in a study of blood T cell repertoires in COVID-19. Clones were sequenced by immunoSEQ multiplex PCR, and TCRdb holds only the in-frame ones, with some missing. Of 150,000 to 200,000 clones detected, less than 90% appear once; the ten largest clones hold 20% to 30%. The source material was peripheral blood. All receptors come from a man aged 60 to 75 with acute or convalescent COVID-19.

The chain uses TRBV4-2 and TRBJ2-5, with 15 positions matching TRBD2. The ends lost 4 bases at V and 7 bases at J; junction bases unmatched: 13. Germline V CDR1 and CDR2: LGHNA, YNFKEQ. This CDR3 spans 18 amino acids. DNA of the CDR3: TGTGCCAGCAGCCGAGGGGGGACTAGCGGGGGGCCCATGGGGACCCAGTACTTC. Translating gives CASSRGGTSGGPMGTQYF.

The genes are TRBV7-7 and TRBJ2-7; 7 bases agree with TRBD2. With V trimmed by 5 bases and J by 7 bases, 14 bases remained unmatched. The V gene's germline CDR1 is SSHAT and CDR2 FNYEAQ (reference sequence). This CDR3 comprises 15 residues. The CDR3 DNA sequence: TGTGCCAGCAGCCGGAGGGGAGGGATACCAGGGGAGCAGTACGTC. As protein: CASSRRGGIPGEQYV.

This sequence joins TRBV6-5 and TRBJ1-4, with 9 bases aligning to TRBD1. The CDR3 has 14 residues. V gave up 4 bases and J gave up 5 bases; unmatched junction bases: 2. Germline V gene lookup returns CDR1 MNHEY and CDR2 SVGAGI. CDR3 sequence (DNA): TGTGCCAGCAGTTCCGGACAGGGGAATGAAAAACTGTTTTTT. Amino acids: CASSSGQGNEKLFF.

V is TRBV18 and J is TRBJ1-3, with no clear D. Germline V lookup: CDR1 KGHSH, CDR2 LQKENI. Trimming removed 3 bases at V and 0 bases at J, with 6 bases between. This CDR3 comprises 14 residues. CDR3 amino acids: CASSPISSGNTIYF. DNA of the CDR3: TGTGCCAGCTCACCTATTAGCTCTGGAAACACCATATATTTT.

The rearrangement uses TRBV6-5 and TRBJ1-2; D may be TRBD1 (6 bases). The germline CDR1 and CDR2 sequences are MNHEY and SVGAGI. V shed 7 bases and J shed 6 bases, with 15 bases lying between them. This CDR3 is built from 13 residues. CDR3 loop: CASTPTGRNGYTF. DNA of the CDR3: TGTGCCAGCACCCCGACAGGAAGAAATGGCTACACCTTC.

This chain joins TRBV5-1 and TRBJ2-6; 10 nucleotides match TRBD1. The CDR3 contains 15 residues. V was pared by 0 bases and J by 10 bases, with 4 bases of the junction left unmatched. Germline V gene data show CDR1 as SGHRS and CDR2 as YFSETQ. CDR3 DNA: TGCGCCAGCAGCTTGGATGGGACAGGGGATAACGTCCTGACTTTC. It codes for CASSLDGTGDNVLTF.

V gene TRBV29-1 combines with J gene TRBJ1-1, with TRBD1 matching 10 bases. J lost 5 bases, V lost 7 bases, and 7 bases had no gene match. CDR1 is SQVTM, CDR2 ANQGSEA, per germline. CDR3 size: 13 residues. CDR3 DNA: TGCAGCGGATTAAGGACAGGGGGGACTGAAGCTTTCTTT. This sequence encodes CSGLRTGGTEAFF.

The J gene is TRBJ2-1, the V gene TRBV27; 16 nucleotides agree with TRBD2. J was trimmed by 5 bases and V by 0 bases; bases with no gene match: 10. Germline CDR1 and CDR2: MNHEY and SMNVEV (reference sequence). The CDR3 covers 20 residues. CDR3 sequence (DNA): TGTGCCAGCAGTTTATCTACCGGGACTAGCGGGAGGGAGTGGCACAATGAGCAGTTCTTC. It encodes CASSLSTGTSGREWHNEQFF.

A note on this clone: The same CDR3 is also encoded by other DNA sequences in this sample. V is TRBV6-6 and J is TRBJ2-1, with 8 bases aligning to TRBD2. The germline gives CDR1 MNHNY, CDR2 SVGAGI (reference sequence). The CDR3 is made up of 11 amino acids. J gave up 10 bases and V 6 bases, and 2 bases lay outside the gene matches. DNA for the CDR3: TGTGCCAGCAGCAGACTAGCGGAGCAGTTCTTC. It is translated as CASSRLAEQFF.

The V gene is TRBV27, the J gene TRBJ2-7; D not certain. Germline V gene sequence: CDR1 MNHEY, CDR2 SMNVEV (reference sequence). V was cut by 5 bases and J by 3 bases, with 14 bases left in between. The CDR3 length is 14 residues. CDR3 sequence (DNA): TGTGCCAGCAGTCCTTGGGCGAGCAGCTACGAGCAGTACTTC. Translated: CASSPWASSYEQYF.

This clone was counted once. This sequence joins TRBV24-1 and TRBJ2-1; 10 bases match TRBD2. After removal of 5 bases from V and 8 bases from J, the junction contained 8 bases not matched to a gene. The CDR3 length is 15 residues. Per germline, CDR1 KGHDR and CDR2 SFDVKD. The chain's CDR3 is CATSALPSGGHEQFF. The CDR3 DNA sequence: TGTGCCACCAGTGCCTTACCTAGCGGGGGACATGAGCAGTTCTTC.

The chain has TRBV6-5 and TRBJ1-2, with 10 bases lining up with TRBD1. Trimming removed 6 bases from V and 4 bases from J; junction bases left unmatched: 2. The CDR3 covers 13 residues. Per germline, CDR1 MNHEY and CDR2 SVGAGI. This chain's CDR3 is CASRRQGAYGYTF. The CDR3 DNA follows: TGTGCCAGCAGGAGACAGGGGGCCTATGGCTACACCTTC.

The CDR3 protein is CASSLGTLSYNEQFF. CDR3 coding DNA: TGTGCCAGCAGTCTCGGGACTCTATCCTACAATGAGCAGTTCTTC. V gene TRBV7-3 combines with J gene TRBJ2-1, with D possibly TRBD2 on 6 matching bases. Germline loops: CDR1 SGHTA, CDR2 FQGTGA. V was pared by 6 bases and J by 1 base, with 13 bases between. This CDR3 is 15 amino acids long.